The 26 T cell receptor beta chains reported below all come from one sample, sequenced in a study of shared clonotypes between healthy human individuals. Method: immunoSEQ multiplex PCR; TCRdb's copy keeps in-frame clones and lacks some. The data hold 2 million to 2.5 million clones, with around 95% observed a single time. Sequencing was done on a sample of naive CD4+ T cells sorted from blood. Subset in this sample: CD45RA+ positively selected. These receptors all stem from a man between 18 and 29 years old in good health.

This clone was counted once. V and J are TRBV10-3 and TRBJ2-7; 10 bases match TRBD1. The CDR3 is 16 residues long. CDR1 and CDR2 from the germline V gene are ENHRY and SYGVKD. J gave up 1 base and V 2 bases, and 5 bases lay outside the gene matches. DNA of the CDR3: TGTGCCATCAGTGAGAGCCGGGACAGGGGATCCTACGAGCAGTACTTC. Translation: CAISESRDRGSYEQYF.

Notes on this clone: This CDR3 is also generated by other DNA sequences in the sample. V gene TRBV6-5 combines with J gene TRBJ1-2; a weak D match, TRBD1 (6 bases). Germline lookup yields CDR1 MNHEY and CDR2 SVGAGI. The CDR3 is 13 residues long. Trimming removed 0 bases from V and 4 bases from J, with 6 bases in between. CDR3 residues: CASSYSGGYGYTF. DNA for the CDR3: TGTGCCAGCAGTTACTCAGGGGGCTATGGCTACACCTTC.

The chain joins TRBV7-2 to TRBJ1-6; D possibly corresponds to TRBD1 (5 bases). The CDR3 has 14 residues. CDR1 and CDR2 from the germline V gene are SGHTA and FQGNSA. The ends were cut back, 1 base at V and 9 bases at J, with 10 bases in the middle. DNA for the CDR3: TGTGCCAGCAGCTTAGATGGGGGGGTTTCACCCCTCCACTTT. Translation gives CASSLDGGVSPLHF.

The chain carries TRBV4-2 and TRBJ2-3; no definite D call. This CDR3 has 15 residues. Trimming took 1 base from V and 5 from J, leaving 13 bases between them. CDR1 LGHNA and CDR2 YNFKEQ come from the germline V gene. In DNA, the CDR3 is TGTGCCAGCAGCCAAGTGGGTCTAATAGGAGATACGCAGTATTTT. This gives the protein CASSQVGLIGDTQYF.

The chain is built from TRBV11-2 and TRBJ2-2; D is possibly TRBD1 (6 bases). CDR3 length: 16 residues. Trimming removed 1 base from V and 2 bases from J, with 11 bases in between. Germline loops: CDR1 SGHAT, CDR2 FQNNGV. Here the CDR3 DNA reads TGTGCCAGCAGCTTAGTAACAGGGCTAAACACCGGGGAGCTGTTTTTT. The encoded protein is CASSLVTGLNTGELFF.

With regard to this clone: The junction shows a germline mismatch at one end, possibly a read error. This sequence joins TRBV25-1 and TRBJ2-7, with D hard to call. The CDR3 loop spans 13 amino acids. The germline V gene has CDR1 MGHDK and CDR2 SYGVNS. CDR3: CASSAEASHEQYF. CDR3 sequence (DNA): TGTGCCAGCAGTGCCGAGGCCTCCCACGAGCAGTACTTC.

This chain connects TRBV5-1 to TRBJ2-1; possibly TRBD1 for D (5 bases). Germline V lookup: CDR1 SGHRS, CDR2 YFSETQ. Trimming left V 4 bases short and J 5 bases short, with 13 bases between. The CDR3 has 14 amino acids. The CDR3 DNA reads TGCGCCAGCAGCCGAATAGGGGTTGACAATGAGCAGTTCTTC. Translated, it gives CASSRIGVDNEQFF.

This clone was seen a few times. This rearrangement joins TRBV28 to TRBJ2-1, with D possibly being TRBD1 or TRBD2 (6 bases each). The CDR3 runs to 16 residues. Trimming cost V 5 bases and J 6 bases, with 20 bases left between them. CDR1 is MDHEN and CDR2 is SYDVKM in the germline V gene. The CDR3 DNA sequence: TGTGCCAGCAGTCCAACCGGGACTCCAGGGGTCAATGAGCAGTTCTTC. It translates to CASSPTGTPGVNEQFF.

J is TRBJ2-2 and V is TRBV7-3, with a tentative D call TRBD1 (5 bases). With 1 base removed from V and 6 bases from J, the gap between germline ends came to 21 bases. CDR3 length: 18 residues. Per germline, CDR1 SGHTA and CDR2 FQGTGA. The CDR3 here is CASSLIGLGTGHAGELFF. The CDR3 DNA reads TGTGCCAGCAGCTTAATAGGATTGGGCACAGGACACGCCGGGGAGCTGTTTTTT. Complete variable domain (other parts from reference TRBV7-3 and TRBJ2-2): GAGVSQTPSNKVTEKGKYVELRCDPISGHTALYWYRQSLGQGPEFLIYFQGTGAADDSGLPNDRFFAVRPEGSVSTLKIQRTERGDSAVYLCASSLIGLGTGHAGELFFGEGSRLTVL.

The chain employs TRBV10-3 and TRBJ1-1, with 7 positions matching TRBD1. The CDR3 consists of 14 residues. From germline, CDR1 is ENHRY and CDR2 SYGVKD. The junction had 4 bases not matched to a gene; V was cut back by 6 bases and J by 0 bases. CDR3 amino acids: CAIRATGMNTEAFF. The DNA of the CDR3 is TGTGCCATCAGGGCGACAGGGATGAACACTGAAGCTTTCTTT.

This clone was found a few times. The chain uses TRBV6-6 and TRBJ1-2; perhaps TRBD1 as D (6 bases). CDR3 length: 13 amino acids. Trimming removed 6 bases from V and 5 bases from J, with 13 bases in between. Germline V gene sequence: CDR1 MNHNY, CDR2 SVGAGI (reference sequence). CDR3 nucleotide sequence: TGTGCCAGCAGATCCTCAGGGGAATATGGCTACACCTTC. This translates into CASRSSGEYGYTF.

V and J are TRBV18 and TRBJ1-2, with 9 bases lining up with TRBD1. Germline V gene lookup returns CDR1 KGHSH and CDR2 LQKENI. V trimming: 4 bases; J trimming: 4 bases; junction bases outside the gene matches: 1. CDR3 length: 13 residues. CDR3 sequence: CASSLDRGYGYTF. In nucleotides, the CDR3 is TGTGCCAGCTCACTGGACAGGGGCTATGGCTACACCTTC.

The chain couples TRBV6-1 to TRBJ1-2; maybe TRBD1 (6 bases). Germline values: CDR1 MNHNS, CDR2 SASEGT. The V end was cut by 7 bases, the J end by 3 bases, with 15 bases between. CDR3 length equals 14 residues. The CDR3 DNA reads TGTGCCAGCACCCTTCGGGGGCGCGACTATGGCTACACCTTC. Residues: CASTLRGRDYGYTF.

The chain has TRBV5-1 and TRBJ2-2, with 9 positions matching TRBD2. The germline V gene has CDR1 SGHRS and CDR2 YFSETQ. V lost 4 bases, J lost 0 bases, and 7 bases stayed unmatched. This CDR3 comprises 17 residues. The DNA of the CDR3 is TGCGCCAGCAGCGGACCGGGACTAGCAACGAACACCGGGGAGCTGTTTTTT. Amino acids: CASSGPGLATNTGELFF.

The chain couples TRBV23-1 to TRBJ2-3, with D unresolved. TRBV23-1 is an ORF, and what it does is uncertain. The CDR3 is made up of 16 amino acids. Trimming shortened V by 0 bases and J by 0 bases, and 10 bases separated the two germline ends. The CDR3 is CASSQSVKGSTDTQYF. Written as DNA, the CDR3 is TGCGCCAGCAGTCAATCGGTAAAGGGCAGCACAGATACGCAGTATTTT.

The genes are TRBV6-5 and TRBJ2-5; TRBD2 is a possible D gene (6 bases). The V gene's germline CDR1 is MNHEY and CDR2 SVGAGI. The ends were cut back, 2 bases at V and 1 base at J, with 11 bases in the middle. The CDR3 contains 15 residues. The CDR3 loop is CASSYGGTLQETQYF. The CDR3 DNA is TGTGCCAGCAGTTACGGCGGGACGCTCCAAGAGACCCAGTACTTC.

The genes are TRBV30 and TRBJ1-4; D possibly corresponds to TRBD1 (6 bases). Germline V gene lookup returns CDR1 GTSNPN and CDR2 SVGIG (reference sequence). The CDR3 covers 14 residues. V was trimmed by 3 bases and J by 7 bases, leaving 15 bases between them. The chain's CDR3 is CAWRLQGGGEKLFF. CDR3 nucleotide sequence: TGTGCCTGGAGGTTACAGGGAGGAGGTGAAAAACTGTTTTTT.

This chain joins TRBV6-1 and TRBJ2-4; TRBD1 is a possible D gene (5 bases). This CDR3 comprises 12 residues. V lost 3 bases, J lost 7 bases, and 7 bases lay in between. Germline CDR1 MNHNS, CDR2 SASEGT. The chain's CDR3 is CASSEAGNIQYF. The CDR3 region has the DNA TGTGCCAGCAGTGAGGCAGGGAACATTCAGTACTTC.

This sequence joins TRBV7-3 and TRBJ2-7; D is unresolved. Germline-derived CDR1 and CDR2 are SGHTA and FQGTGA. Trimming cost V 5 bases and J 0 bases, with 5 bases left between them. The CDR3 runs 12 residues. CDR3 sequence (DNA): TGTGCCAGCAGCCCTACCTCCTACGAGCAGTACTTC. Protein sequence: CASSPTSYEQYF.

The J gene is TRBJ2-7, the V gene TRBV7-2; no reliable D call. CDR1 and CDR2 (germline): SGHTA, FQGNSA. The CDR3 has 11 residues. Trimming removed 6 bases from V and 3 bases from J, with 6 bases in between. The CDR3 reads CASRSGYEQYF. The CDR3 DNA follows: TGTGCCAGCAGGTCTGGCTACGAGCAGTACTTC.

The CDR3 nucleotides are TGTGCCAGCAGTGAACTCGGGAACTATGGCTACACCTTC. Amino acids: CASSELGNYGYTF. V gene TRBV25-1 combines with J gene TRBJ1-2, with D hard to call. The germline CDR1 and CDR2 sequences are MGHDK and SYGVNS. The V gene lost 2 bases and the J gene lost 2 bases, with 6 bases spanning the gap. This CDR3 has 13 amino acids.

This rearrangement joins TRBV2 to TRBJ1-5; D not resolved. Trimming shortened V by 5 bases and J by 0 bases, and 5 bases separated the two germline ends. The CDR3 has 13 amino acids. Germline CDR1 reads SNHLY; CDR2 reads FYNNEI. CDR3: CASSTTSNQPQHF. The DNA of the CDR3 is TGTGCCAGCAGTACGACTAGCAATCAGCCCCAGCATTTT.

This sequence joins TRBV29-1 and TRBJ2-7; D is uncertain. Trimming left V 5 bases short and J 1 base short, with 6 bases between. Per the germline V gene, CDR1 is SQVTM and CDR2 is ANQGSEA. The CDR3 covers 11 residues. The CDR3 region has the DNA TGCAGCGTTATCGTTTCCTACGAGCAGTACTTC. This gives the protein CSVIVSYEQYF.

The CDR3: CASSTDTGLEQYF. The CDR3 DNA reads as TGTGCCAGCTCAACTGACACGGGACTCGAGCAGTACTTC. V is TRBV18 and J is TRBJ2-7, with D possibly matching TRBD2 (6 bases). The V end lost 5 bases, the J end lost 6 bases, and 14 bases lay between the germline ends. The germline CDR1 and CDR2 sequences are KGHSH and LQKENI. The CDR3 covers 13 residues.

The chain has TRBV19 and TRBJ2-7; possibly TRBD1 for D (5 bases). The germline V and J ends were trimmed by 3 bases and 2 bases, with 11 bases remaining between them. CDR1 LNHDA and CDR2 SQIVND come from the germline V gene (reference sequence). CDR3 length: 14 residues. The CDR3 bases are TGTGCCAGTAGTATTGTTGGGGCAACCTACGAGCAGTACTTC. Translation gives CASSIVGATYEQYF.

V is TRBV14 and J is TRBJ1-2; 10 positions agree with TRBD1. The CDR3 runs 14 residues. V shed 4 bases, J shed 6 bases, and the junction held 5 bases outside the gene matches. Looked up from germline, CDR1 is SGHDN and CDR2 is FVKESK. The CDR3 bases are TGTGCCAGCAGCCGGGACAGGGGATTCGATGGCTACACCTTC. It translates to CASSRDRGFDGYTF. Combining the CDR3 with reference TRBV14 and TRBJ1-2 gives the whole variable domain EAGVTQFPSHSVIEKGQTVTLRCDPISGHDNLYWYRRVMGKEIKFLLHFVKESKQDESGMPNNRFLAERTGGTYSTLKVQPAELEDSGVYFCASSRDRGFDGYTFGSGTRLTVV.